This is a list of T cell receptor beta chains from one sample in a study of blood T cell repertoires in COVID-19. Here immunoSEQ multiplex PCR was the method, and the copy in TCRdb shows in-frame clones only, minus some. The table shows roughly 380,000 clones, with 81% occurring only once. The sequencing input was peripheral blood. The receptor set was obtained from a human donor with acute or convalescent COVID-19. The donor label of this sample is uncertain. The CDR3 runs from the conserved cysteine through the conserved F or W. Fields, in order: V gene, J gene, CDR3 protein.

v_gene: TRBV3-1/TRBV3-2; j_gene: TRBJ1-3; CDR3aa: CASSQDIGVGNTIYF
v_gene: TRBV24-1; j_gene: TRBJ1-5; CDR3aa: CATSGVRANQPQHF
v_gene: TRBV5-4; j_gene: TRBJ2-1; CDR3aa: CASSRRLAGVRVYEQFF
v_gene: TRBV30; j_gene: TRBJ1-5; CDR3aa: CASTSGTYSNQPQHF
v_gene: TRBV7-2; j_gene: TRBJ1-5; CDR3aa: CASSPRTGINQPQHF
v_gene: TRBV6-1; j_gene: TRBJ1-3; CDR3aa: CASSEAWAVPGNTIYF
v_gene: TRBV6-1; j_gene: TRBJ2-7; CDR3aa: CASSEGRTGNYEQYF
v_gene: TRBV6-5; j_gene: TRBJ2-1; CDR3aa: CASSYSSGTSGAEQFF
v_gene: TRBV19; j_gene: TRBJ1-1; CDR3aa: CASSIIQNTEAFF
v_gene: TRBV27; j_gene: TRBJ2-7; CDR3aa: CASSLSDRTSYEQYF
v_gene: TRBV7-6; j_gene: TRBJ1-1; CDR3aa: CASSLGPGGANTEAFF
v_gene: TRBV5-1; j_gene: TRBJ2-7; CDR3aa: CASSLVASGSAVSYEQYF
v_gene: TRBV3-1/TRBV3-2; j_gene: TRBJ2-1; CDR3aa: CASSQGTAGGYNEQFF
v_gene: TRBV27; j_gene: TRBJ2-1; CDR3aa: CASSPTLLAGDYNEQFF
v_gene: TRBV6-6; j_gene: TRBJ1-1; CDR3aa: CASRAFGTGLEAFF
v_gene: TRBV27; j_gene: TRBJ1-2; CDR3aa: CASSRGDYYGYTF
v_gene: TRBV20-1; j_gene: TRBJ2-7; CDR3aa: CSTRGPEEQYF
v_gene: TRBV18; j_gene: TRBJ1-6; CDR3aa: CASSPRAGEISSYNSPLHF
v_gene: TRBV14; j_gene: TRBJ2-1; CDR3aa: CASSLGDRSAYNEQFF
v_gene: TRBV2; j_gene: TRBJ1-1; CDR3aa: CASSEDGGRDTEAFF
v_gene: TRBV6-5; j_gene: TRBJ1-2; CDR3aa: CASRRTAYYGYTF
v_gene: TRBV5-1; j_gene: TRBJ1-2; CDR3aa: CASSLRGPGGYTF
v_gene: TRBV2; j_gene: TRBJ1-6; CDR3aa: CASRRDRGFYNSPLHF
v_gene: TRBV27; j_gene: TRBJ2-1; CDR3aa: CASSLSGSSYNEQFF
v_gene: TRBV19; j_gene: TRBJ1-2; CDR3aa: CASSRTTGVNYGYTF
v_gene: TRBV6-5; j_gene: TRBJ1-1; CDR3aa: CASSYTGRTEAFF
v_gene: TRBV5-4; j_gene: TRBJ2-5; CDR3aa: CASSSNLAGRGETQYF
v_gene: TRBV15; j_gene: TRBJ2-1; CDR3aa: CATSSFTSGSSQFF
v_gene: TRBV18; j_gene: TRBJ1-1; CDR3aa: CASSRGQNTEAFF
v_gene: TRBV30; j_gene: TRBJ1-6; CDR3aa: CAWNRQGVTSPLHF
v_gene: TRBV3-1/TRBV3-2; j_gene: TRBJ2-1; CDR3aa: CASSQASRLAEQFF
v_gene: TRBV6-5; j_gene: TRBJ1-1; CDR3aa: CASIGRRAEAFF
v_gene: TRBV5-8; j_gene: TRBJ2-1; CDR3aa: CATFLGGTGLYNEQFF
v_gene: TRBV9; j_gene: TRBJ2-3; CDR3aa: CASSVSGRFADTQYF
v_gene: TRBV27; j_gene: TRBJ1-5; CDR3aa: CASSTGASNQPQHF
v_gene: TRBV7-8; j_gene: TRBJ2-7; CDR3aa: CASSLDTSYEQYF
v_gene: TRBV19; j_gene: TRBJ1-5; CDR3aa: CASSDPGTGGRQPQHF
v_gene: TRBV2; j_gene: TRBJ1-5; CDR3aa: CASSEWALSSNQPQHF
v_gene: TRBV6-5; j_gene: TRBJ2-1; CDR3aa: CGSGTGNNEQFF
v_gene: TRBV7-2; j_gene: TRBJ2-4; CDR3aa: CASSTRPGLAGGIQYF
v_gene: TRBV18; j_gene: TRBJ2-7; CDR3aa: CASSRDSSYEQYF
v_gene: TRBV3-1/TRBV3-2; j_gene: TRBJ1-2; CDR3aa: CASSQYSGSGNYGYTF
v_gene: TRBV11-2; j_gene: TRBJ2-7; CDR3aa: CASSFRQGHEQYF
v_gene: TRBV25-1; j_gene: TRBJ2-3; CDR3aa: CASSELWTGVTDTQYF
v_gene: TRBV4-1; j_gene: TRBJ2-1; CDR3aa: CASTLAGGRNEQFF
v_gene: TRBV4-2; j_gene: TRBJ2-1; CDR3aa: CASSHLGLASYNEQFF
v_gene: TRBV19; j_gene: TRBJ2-2; CDR3aa: CASSIREAPQGELFF
v_gene: TRBV2; j_gene: TRBJ1-5; CDR3aa: CASSESGGAQHF
v_gene: TRBV7-6; j_gene: TRBJ2-1; CDR3aa: CASSLAFGVGEAYNEQFF
v_gene: TRBV28; j_gene: TRBJ1-6; CDR3aa: CASSPLPRSSPLHF
v_gene: TRBV12-3/TRBV12-4; j_gene: TRBJ2-2; CDR3aa: CASSWSIPGELFF
v_gene: TRBV5-1; j_gene: TRBJ1-1; CDR3aa: CASSTGGSGTEAFF
v_gene: TRBV2; j_gene: TRBJ1-2; CDR3aa: CASSDTVGVGGYTF
v_gene: TRBV27; j_gene: TRBJ1-2; CDR3aa: CASSLGLSYGYTF
v_gene: TRBV11-3; j_gene: TRBJ2-7; CDR3aa: CASSLGGMSTYEQYF